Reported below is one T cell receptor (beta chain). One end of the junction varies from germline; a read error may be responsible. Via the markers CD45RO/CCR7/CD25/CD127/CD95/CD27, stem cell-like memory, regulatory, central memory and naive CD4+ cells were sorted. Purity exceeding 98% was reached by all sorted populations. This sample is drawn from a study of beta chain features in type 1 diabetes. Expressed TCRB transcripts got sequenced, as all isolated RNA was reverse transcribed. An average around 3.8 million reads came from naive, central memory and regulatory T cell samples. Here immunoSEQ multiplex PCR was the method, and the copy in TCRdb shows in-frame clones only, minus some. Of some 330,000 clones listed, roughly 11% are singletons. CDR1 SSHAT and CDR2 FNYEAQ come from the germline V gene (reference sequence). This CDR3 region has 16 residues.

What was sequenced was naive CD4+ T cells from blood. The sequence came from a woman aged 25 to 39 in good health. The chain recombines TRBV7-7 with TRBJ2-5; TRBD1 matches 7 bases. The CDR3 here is CASSLGPGTDQETQYF. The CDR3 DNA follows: TGTGCTAGCAGCTTAGGCCCTGGGACAGACCAAGAGACCCAGTACTTC.